The source of this T cell receptor (beta chain) is a study of Ad26.COV2.S vaccination and SARS-CoV-2 variants (TCRdb year 2021). For the wider study: Vaccine-arm donors came from COV1001, a multicentre, randomized, double-blind, placebo-controlled phase I-IIa trial of Ad26.COV2.S in healthy adults. Ad26.COV2.S was given intramuscularly at 5x10^10 or 1x10^11 viral particles, as a single shot or as two shots 56 days apart. TCRbeta repertoire sequencing was used to assess the specificity and breadth of SARS-CoV-2-reactive T cell receptors after Ad26.COV2.S vaccination. A total of roughly 30 samples were included in the TCR-sequenced set, comprising approximately 20 Ad26.COV2.S vaccine recipients, 5 placebo recipients and 8 SARS-CoV-2 convalescent individuals. Trial participants were randomized into five groups of five: low-dose or high-dose Ad26.COV2.S given once or twice, or placebo on both occasions. Investigators remained blinded to trial group allocation during experiments and outcome assessment.

The CDR3 contains 13 residues, cysteine and phenylalanine counted. Only the CDR3 portion is preserved as DNA: 39 bases, with reading frame beginning at the first base. V gives up 11 bases and J gives up 0 bases, and the segment between their germline ends measures 13 bases. CDR1 SEHNR and CDR2 FQNEAQ are derived from the germline V gene (reference sequence). Points the paper makes about the study in general: The study lacked the statistical power to compare responses across vaccine doses or regimens. Higher spike-specific TCR breadth was observed in Ad26.COV2.S recipients than in placebo recipients (P = 0.0014). After vaccination, spike-specific CD8+ and CD4+ T cell responses were reported to show substantial breadth. The authors noted that the TCR breadth and depth analyses may have underestimated total T cell responses. Vaccine and placebo recipients had similar non-spike TCR breadth, a finding consistent with the vaccine containing only spike.

TCRbeta CDR3 regions were sequenced with the immunoSEQ Assay. After extraction, genomic DNA underwent amplification by bias-controlled multiplex PCR, followed by high-throughput sequencing. In the original analysis: To quantify the absolute abundance of every unique TCRbeta CDR3 region, sequences were collapsed and filtered. T cell fraction was estimated by normalizing TCRbeta template counts to usable DNA, with usable DNA measured through amplification of reference genes found in all nucleated cells. Repertoire TCRs were annotated as SARS-CoV-2-specific when V gene, CDR3 amino acid sequence and J gene were exactly matched to a known reactive TCR set. MIRA supplied the reference SARS-CoV-2 TCR set, which was filtered for enrichment in COVID-19-positive ImmuneCODE repertoires so that public or cross-reactive TCRs were removed. Based on the MIRA antigens, annotated TCRs were further analysed at the level of specific ORF or position within ORF. Depth was the summed frequency of annotated unique rearrangements, while breadth was defined as annotated unique rearrangements over total unique productive rearrangements. Two-sided Wilcoxon rank-sum tests were applied when comparing TCR breadth between groups. TCRdb's version of the immuneACCESS table is confined to in-frame rearrangements and falls short of the full clone set. An unresolved V gene accounts for under half of the shortfall where checked; the remainder is of unknown origin. Clonal size and the V and J genes are those of that table, whereas D and trimming came from the DNA. Within this sample are roughly 380,000 clones, with roughly 84% of them counted one time only. The ten largest clones capture around 3.5% of the sample.

The treatment or condition label here, explained by the study, means: over 15 received Ad26.COV2.S at low or high dose, single or two shots; roughly five received placebo; per-sample allocation not given. Repertoires of vaccine and placebo recipients were sequenced from samples collected on day 63 after the first injection. In Cohort 1b, 20 to 25 adults aged 18-55 years were enrolled at a single site in Boston, USA, between 29 July and 7 August 2020. Ad26.COV2.S was a replication-incompetent adenovirus type 26 vector that expressed a prefusion-stabilized SARS-CoV-2 spike protein derived from the original Wuhan strain. Concerning this clone: Which antigen it targets is not known. No quality values exist for individual bases; no much larger clone is one base distant.

The V gene is TRBV7-9 and the J gene is TRBJ2-5; the D gene cannot be resolved reliably. This TCR was sampled from a person between 18 and 65 years old who received the Ad26.COV2.S COVID-19 vaccine or a placebo. Sequenced here: peripheral blood, sampled in a trial of Ad26.COV2.S vaccine versus placebo. The DNA sequence follows: TGTGCCTGCCCTGAGTTGGACCAAGAGACCCAGTACTTC. Translated, it reads CACPELDQETQYF.